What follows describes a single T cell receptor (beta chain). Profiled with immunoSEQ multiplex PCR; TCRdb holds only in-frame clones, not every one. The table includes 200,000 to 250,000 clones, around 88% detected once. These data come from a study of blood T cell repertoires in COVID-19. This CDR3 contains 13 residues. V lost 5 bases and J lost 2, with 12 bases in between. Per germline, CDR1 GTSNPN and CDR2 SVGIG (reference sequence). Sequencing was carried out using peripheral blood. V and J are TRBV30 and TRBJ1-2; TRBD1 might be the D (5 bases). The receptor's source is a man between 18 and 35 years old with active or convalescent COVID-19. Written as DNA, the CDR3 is TGTGCCTGGGTCAGGCAGGGCAACTATGGCTACACCTTC. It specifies CAWVRQGNYGYTF.